These 8 T cell receptor beta chains originate from one sample sequenced in a study of post-analysis software for immune sequencing data (dated by TCRdb to 2014 to 2015). Which antigens these TCRs recognize remains unknown. The library was prepared using PCR. The run used an Illumina HiSeq 2500. To reduce PCR and sequencing biases, unique molecular identifiers were built into the TCR beta cDNA libraries. TCRdb reanalyzed the raw reads on its own, using fastp at Q25 for trimming and MiXCR for clone calling, and kept in-frame beta chains. Entries that share a CDR3 protein sequence are merged under the most common genes and DNA. The sample table contains about 400,000 distinct CDR3 sequences; only one count was recorded for roughly 36% of them. The biggest ten clones account for roughly 13% of the sample. The research as a whole found: About 5 TRBV segments, including TRBV5-6, TRBV5-1 and TRBV20-1, were significantly more frequent in patients than controls.

The sequencing sample was made of blood. These receptors originate from a girl aged 5 to 17 with multiple sclerosis.

The genes are TRBV6-6 and TRBJ1-1; D unresolved. The CDR3 runs to 14 residues. Trimming left V 4 bases short and J 0 bases short, with 9 bases between. Germline V gene lookup returns CDR1 MNHNY and CDR2 SVGAGI (reference sequence). CDR3: CASSSGYLNTEAFF. The CDR3 DNA reads TGTGCCAGCAGTTCGGGGTACCTGAACACTGAAGCTTTCTTT.

The CDR3 sequence: CASRGAGNTIYF. The CDR3 DNA reads as TGTGCCAGCAGAGGGGCTGGAAACACCATATATTTT. The chain has TRBV7-9 and TRBJ1-3, with a tentative D call TRBD1 (5 bases). This CDR3 is 12 amino acids long. Germline V lookup: CDR1 SEHNR, CDR2 FQNEAQ (reference sequence). Deletions cut 6 bases from V and 2 bases from J, with 5 bases between.

This clonotype was detected only a few times. V and J are TRBV4-1 and TRBJ2-3; TRBD2 is a possible D gene (5 bases). The CDR3 covers 16 residues. Germline V CDR1 and CDR2: MGHRA, YSYEKL. V lost 1 base, J lost 2 bases, and 13 bases lay in between. The CDR3 nucleotides read TGCGCCAGCAGCCAAGTGGTACGGGGAACCACAGATACGCAGTATTTT. It is translated as CASSQVVRGTTDTQYF.

This clonotype turned up a few times. The genes are TRBV19 and TRBJ1-1, with TRBD1 identical over 8 bases. J was trimmed by 5 bases and V by 0 bases; bases with no gene match: 5. CDR1 is LNHDA, CDR2 SQIVND, per germline (reference sequence). This CDR3 contains 15 residues. CDR3 residues: CASSIEAGGWTEAFF. The CDR3 DNA follows: TGTGCCAGTAGTATAGAAGCAGGGGGCTGGACTGAAGCTTTCTTT.

In its sample, this clonotype was seen a few times. This sequence joins TRBV7-2 and TRBJ2-3, with unresolved D. Germline V CDR1 and CDR2: SGHTA, FQGNSA. With 8 bases removed from V and 6 bases from J, the gap between germline ends came to 18 bases. The CDR3 runs to 14 residues. CDR3 sequence: CASALQDGVDTQYF. CDR3 nucleotides: TGTGCCAGCGCCCTTCAGGACGGCGTCGATACGCAGTATTTT.

This clonotype has only a few counts. The V gene is TRBV11-2, the J gene TRBJ2-6, with D unclear. The CDR3 loop spans 16 amino acids. Germline values: CDR1 SGHAT, CDR2 FQNNGV. V was pared by 1 base and J by 0 bases, with 7 bases between. CDR3 coding DNA: TGTGCCAGCAGCTTAGGCGCCGTCTCTGGGGCCAACGTCCTGACTTTC. Its protein product is CASSLGAVSGANVLTF.

On this clonotype itself: A read error is possible here, since a much larger clone lies one base away. V gene TRBV7-2 combines with J gene TRBJ2-1; the D gene is possibly TRBD1 (6 bases). The CDR3 totals 14 residues. CDR1 is SGHTA and CDR2 is FQGNSA in the germline V gene. V was clipped by 3 bases and J by 2 bases, with 8 bases between them. CDR3 protein: CASSFEGAYNEQFF. The CDR3 region has the DNA TGTGCCAGCAGCTTCGAGGGGGCCTACAATGAGCAGTTCTTC. The variable domain in full, completed from reference TRBV7-2 and TRBJ2-1, reads GAGVSQSPSNKVTEKGKDVELRCDPISGHTALYWYRQSLGQGLEFLIYFQGNSAPDKSGLPSDRFSAERTGGSVSTLTIQRTQQEDSAVYLCASSFEGAYNEQFFGPGTRLTVL.

This clonotype was observed a handful of times. The chain combines TRBV7-8 with TRBJ2-5, with D possibly matching TRBD2 (5 bases). CDR1 SGHVS and CDR2 FQNEAQ come from the germline V gene. V was cut by 5 bases and J by 5 bases, with 15 bases left in between. This CDR3 is 14 amino acids long. The CDR3 sequence is CASSVTSTGETQYF. The CDR3, as DNA: TGTGCCAGCAGCGTAACTAGTACCGGGGAGACCCAGTACTTC.